The 27 T cell receptor beta chains below all came from one sample that was sequenced in a study of blood T cell repertoires in COVID-19. This table comes from immunoSEQ multiplex PCR, and its TCRdb copy is limited to in-frame clones, with some not included. This table has 100,000 to 120,000 clones, nearly 80% appearing once. Sequencing was performed on peripheral blood. Receptors were obtained from an elderly woman with active or convalescent COVID-19.

V usage is TRBV10-3 and J usage is TRBJ1-2; 9 nucleotides line up with TRBD1. The CDR3 spans 12 residues. Germline V lookup: CDR1 ENHRY, CDR2 SYGVKD. V shed 7 bases, J shed 7 bases, and the junction held 4 bases outside the gene matches. CDR3 sequence: CAITGDRAGYTF. Here the CDR3 DNA reads TGTGCCATCACCGGGGACAGGGCTGGCTACACCTTC.

The chain links TRBV9 to TRBJ2-5; TRBD2 agrees at 7 bases. CDR3 size: 15 residues. After removal of 4 bases from V and 4 bases from J, the junction contained 10 bases not matched to a gene. Germline lookup yields CDR1 SGDLS and CDR2 YYNGEE. The DNA for the CDR3 is TGTGCCAGCAGCAGGAACGGACTAGTGGGAGAGACCCAGTACTTC. This encodes CASSRNGLVGETQYF.

This clone was recorded once. The rearrangement uses TRBV30 and TRBJ2-1; the D is unclear. In germline, CDR1 is GTSNPN, CDR2 SVGIG (reference sequence). Trimming removed 3 bases from V and 5 bases from J, with 20 bases in between. The length of the CDR3 is 16 residues. CDR3 region: CAWRLGFYSVNNEQFF. Here the CDR3 DNA reads TGTGCCTGGAGACTCGGGTTTTACTCTGTGAACAATGAGCAGTTCTTC. The full variable domain, with the rest looked up from reference TRBV30 and TRBJ2-1, is SQTIHQWPATLVQPVGSPLSLECTVEGTSNPNLYWYRQAAGRGLQLLFYSVGIGQISSEVPQNLSASRPQDRQFILSSKKLLLSDSGFYLCAWRLGFYSVNNEQFFGPGTRLTVL.

The chain couples TRBV20-1 to TRBJ2-1, with TRBD2 as a possible D gene (6 bases). Germline lookup yields CDR1 DFQATT and CDR2 SNEGSKA (reference sequence). This CDR3 is 16 amino acids long. The ends were cut back, 3 bases at V and 0 bases at J, with 15 bases in the middle. CDR3: CSASSFRESSYNEQFF. The CDR3 DNA is TGCAGTGCTAGTAGTTTTCGGGAGAGCTCCTACAATGAGCAGTTCTTC.

This chain uses TRBV28 with TRBJ2-7; D is possibly TRBD2 (5 bases). The V gene lost 6 bases and the J gene lost 6 bases, with 18 bases spanning the gap. In germline, CDR1 is MDHEN, CDR2 SYDVKM. This CDR3 has 14 amino acids. DNA for the CDR3: TGTGCCAGCAGGCCTAGCCTGGCGGCCGGCGAGCAGTACTTC. Protein sequence: CASRPSLAAGEQYF.

The rearrangement links TRBV6-4 to TRBJ2-7; D call uncertain. V dropped 0 bases and J dropped 5 bases, with 17 bases sitting between them. Germline CDR1 and CDR2: MRHNA and SNTAGT. This CDR3 has 16 amino acids. The CDR3 loop is CASSDSMRLRRDEQYF. In DNA, the CDR3 is TGTGCCAGCAGTGACTCGATGAGGCTCAGACGGGACGAGCAGTACTTC.

V usage is TRBV6-2 or TRBV6-3 and J usage is TRBJ2-7; D might be TRBD2 (6 bases). Germline lookup yields CDR1 MNHEY and CDR2 SVGEGT. The CDR3 has 13 amino acids. Trimming removed 4 bases from V and 7 bases from J, with 14 bases in between. Here the CDR3 reads CASSLDGRGEQYF. CDR3 coding DNA: TGTGCCAGCAGTTTGGACGGTCGGGGGGAGCAGTACTTC.

This clone has only one observation. This sequence joins TRBV4-3 and TRBJ1-5; weak D call: TRBD1 (5 bases). The CDR3 sequence is 15 residues long. V was shortened by 4 bases and J by 6 bases, with 16 bases between the two germline ends. Germline assignment: CDR1 LGHNA and CDR2 YSLEER. DNA for the CDR3: TGCGCCAGCAGCCCAGGGTCACCAGGCAGTCAGCCCCAGCATTTT. Protein: CASSPGSPGSQPQHF.

The J gene is TRBJ2-7, the V gene TRBV7-8; 7 positions match TRBD2. The V and J ends lost 2 bases and 4 bases, in that order; junction bases with no gene match: 8. The CDR3 spans 15 residues. Per germline, CDR1 SGHVS and CDR2 FQNEAQ. Here the CDR3 DNA reads TGTGCCAGCAGCTTAACCCCTAGCGGATATTACGAGCAGTACTTC. Translated: CASSLTPSGYYEQYF.

V is TRBV4-2 and J is TRBJ2-7; TRBD2 aligns across 10 bases. CDR3 length equals 18 residues. V lost 0 bases and J lost 0; bases outside the gene matches: 8. CDR1 LGHNA and CDR2 YNFKEQ come from the germline V gene. Here the CDR3 reads CASSQESGLATLSYEQYF. The CDR3 DNA follows: TGTGCCAGCAGCCAAGAATCGGGACTAGCGACACTCTCCTACGAGCAGTACTTC.

The chain links TRBV2 to TRBJ1-6; no clear D. Trimming cost V 3 bases and J 9 bases, with 9 bases left between them. The CDR3 runs to 13 residues. Germline CDR1 and CDR2: SNHLY and FYNNEI. The CDR3 DNA follows: TGTGCCAGCAGTGACGAGTACGGTTCACCCCTCCACTTT. This gives the protein CASSDEYGSPLHF.

The chain has TRBV11-2 and TRBJ2-1, with TRBD2 matching 9 bases. The CDR3 has 18 residues. The junction had 16 bases not matched to a gene; V was cut back by 7 bases and J by 3 bases. Germline CDR1 SGHAT, CDR2 FQNNGV. CDR3: CASTSGIAGVGIYNEQFF. DNA for the CDR3: TGTGCCAGCACCTCCGGAATAGCGGGAGTTGGTATCTACAATGAGCAGTTCTTC.

This clone has only a few counts. The chain links TRBV28 to TRBJ1-2; D unclear. The CDR3 is made up of 12 amino acids. Germline lookup yields CDR1 MDHEN and CDR2 SYDVKM. V lost 2 bases to trimming and J lost 4 bases, with 5 bases between them. CDR3 in amino acids: CASSLTIYGYTF. The DNA for the CDR3 is TGTGCCAGCAGTTTAACAATCTATGGCTACACCTTC.

This clone showed up just a few times. The J gene is TRBJ2-3, the V gene TRBV19, with 9 bases matching TRBD2. From germline, CDR1 is LNHDA and CDR2 SQIVND (reference sequence). The CDR3 has 15 amino acids. V shed 2 bases and J 5 bases; nucleotides not matched to a gene: 5. CDR3 in DNA: TGTGCCAGTAGTATATTCGCGGGAGGGCAAGATACGCAGTATTTT. It codes for CASSIFAGGQDTQYF.

The J gene is TRBJ2-2, the V gene TRBV3-1 (or the pseudogene TRBV3-2); no reliable D call. V was shortened by 4 bases and J by 4 bases, with 10 bases between the two germline ends. This CDR3 comprises 14 residues. CDR1 LGHDT and CDR2 YNNKEL come from the germline V gene (reference sequence). CDR3 in amino acids: CASSLTRSTGELFF. The CDR3 DNA sequence: TGTGCCAGCAGCCTAACGAGGAGCACCGGGGAGCTGTTTTTT.

J is TRBJ2-7 and V is TRBV5-4, with TRBD2 as a possible D gene (5 bases). V shed 2 bases and J shed 5 bases, with 17 bases lying between them. Germline CDR1 reads SGHNT; CDR2 reads YYREEE (reference sequence). The CDR3 runs 15 residues. CDR3 in DNA: TGTGCCAGCAGCTTATCGGGGATATATACGAACGAGCAGTACTTC. Amino acid sequence: CASSLSGIYTNEQYF.

This rearrangement joins TRBV28 to TRBJ2-7, with 11 nucleotides matching TRBD2. V trimming: 6 bases; J trimming: 4 bases; junction bases outside the gene matches: 8. Looked up from germline, CDR1 is MDHEN and CDR2 is SYDVKM. This CDR3 region has 15 residues. The CDR3 loop is CASSSLAGGGYEQYF. The CDR3 region has the DNA TGTGCCAGCAGCTCCTTAGCGGGAGGGGGTTACGAGCAGTACTTC.

The rearrangement joins TRBV5-6 to TRBJ2-2; D perhaps matches TRBD1 (6 bases). The CDR3 covers 17 residues. CDR1 is SGHDT, CDR2 YYEEEE, per germline. V was trimmed by 1 base and J by 5 bases, leaving 18 bases between them. Here the CDR3 DNA reads TGTGCCAGCAGCTTGCCAGGACAGCCCTGGGGTACCGGGGAGCTGTTTTTT. Amino acids: CASSLPGQPWGTGELFF.

This chain links TRBV4-1 with TRBJ2-1; 14 nucleotides align to TRBD2. J lost 7 bases, V lost 4 bases, and 6 bases had no gene match. CDR1 MGHRA and CDR2 YSYEKL come from the germline V gene. CDR3 size: 16 residues. CDR3 DNA sequence: TGCGCCAGCAGCCGAGGATGGACTAGCGGGAGGAATGAGCAGTTCTTC. The encoded protein is CASSRGWTSGRNEQFF.

J is TRBJ2-7 and V is TRBV2; 9 nucleotides align to TRBD1. V dropped 8 bases and J dropped 6; count of bases not matched to a gene: 8. Germline CDR1 SNHLY, CDR2 FYNNEI. This CDR3 spans 13 amino acids. CDR3 DNA: TGTGCCAGCCGCGGGGCGACAGGGGGCGAGCAGTACTTC. Protein sequence: CASRGATGGEQYF.

The chain couples TRBV5-1 to TRBJ2-3; no firm D call. CDR1 is SGHRS and CDR2 is YFSETQ in the germline V gene. The CDR3 loop spans 16 amino acids. V lost 0 bases to trimming and J lost 2 bases, with 13 bases between them. Here the CDR3 reads CASSLAGIRFTDTQYF. CDR3 DNA sequence: TGCGCCAGCAGCTTGGCAGGCATAAGGTTCACAGATACGCAGTATTTT. Supplemented by reference TRBV5-1 and TRBJ2-3, the full variable domain reads KAGVTQTPRYLIKTRGQQVTLSCSPISGHRSVSWYQQTPGQGLQFLFEYFSETQRNKGNFPGRFSGRQFSNSRSEMNVSTLELGDSALYLCASSLAGIRFTDTQYFGPGTRLTVL.

The V and J genes are TRBV27 and TRBJ2-3; weak D call: TRBD2 (5 bases). Looked up from germline, CDR1 is MNHEY and CDR2 is SMNVEV (reference sequence). Trimming took 3 bases from V and 0 from J, leaving 7 bases between them. The CDR3 totals 14 residues. The CDR3 DNA sequence: TGTGCCAGCAGTTTTGGCGGGAGCACAGATACGCAGTATTTT. This encodes CASSFGGSTDTQYF.

This clone has just a few counts. The gene calls are TRBV5-1 and TRBJ1-1, with 7 positions matching TRBD1. Germline assignment: CDR1 SGHRS and CDR2 YFSETQ. The CDR3 covers 15 residues. V lost 0 bases, J lost 4 bases, and 6 bases stayed unmatched. For the CDR3, the DNA is TGCGCCAGCAGCTTGGCCCGACAGGGCGGCACTGAAGCTTTCTTT. Translated: CASSLARQGGTEAFF.

The chain uses TRBV7-9 and TRBJ2-5, with 8 positions matching TRBD1. Germline V lookup: CDR1 SEHNR, CDR2 FQNEAQ (reference sequence). The V gene end was trimmed by 3 bases and the J gene end by 4 bases; junction bases not matched to a gene: 7. The CDR3 sequence is 15 residues long. CDR3 bases: TGTGCCAGCAGCTTTGTCAGGGGGCTGAGAGAGACCCAGTACTTC. The encoded protein is CASSFVRGLRETQYF.

The chain recombines TRBV5-1 with TRBJ2-1; 8 bases line up with TRBD2. The V segment lost 0 bases and the J segment 4 bases; nucleotides outside the gene matches: 6. The length of the CDR3 is 16 residues. Germline CDR1 and CDR2: SGHRS and YFSETQ. The CDR3 DNA reads as TGCGCCAGCAGCTTGGATCCGGGAGGGCCGTACAATGAGCAGTTCTTC. It is translated as CASSLDPGGPYNEQFF.

CDR3 coding DNA: TGTGCCAGCTCTGTCGGGAGGAACACTGAAGCTTTCTTT. Encoded protein: CASSVGRNTEAFF. The chain recombines TRBV18 with TRBJ1-1; D unclear. Trimming removed 6 bases at V and 1 base at J, with 9 bases between. This CDR3 spans 13 amino acids. In germline, CDR1 is KGHSH, CDR2 LQKENI.

The gene calls are TRBV10-3 and TRBJ2-3; no reliable D call. The CDR3 has 15 amino acids. V was shortened by 6 bases and J by 0 bases, with 13 bases between the two germline ends. Germline V gene lookup returns CDR1 ENHRY and CDR2 SYGVKD. The CDR3: CAIRSASNSTDTQYF. In DNA form, the CDR3 reads TGTGCCATCAGAAGCGCGAGCAATAGCACAGATACGCAGTATTTT.